This T cell receptor (beta chain) was captured in a study of T cells after posttransplantation cyclophosphamide. Trimming pared 4 bases from V and 4 bases from J, leaving 16 bases between. Germline CDR1 and CDR2: SGHDN and FVKESK. CDR3 length: 15 amino acids. Clones were read by immunoSEQ multiplex PCR, and TCRdb kept only the in-frame ones, dropping some. The profile covers roughly 20,000 clones, with 74% appearing a single time and 25% to 30% taken by the ten largest. Cyclophosphamide on days +3 and +4 followed busulfan-fludarabine conditioning and a marrow graft. Specimen: PBMCs, collected after an allogeneic stem cell transplant with post-transplant cyclophosphamide. This clonotype originated in a male patient between 25 and 39 years old who received an allogeneic stem cell transplant from a related donor, was CMV-positive, and had acute GVHD only. Some T cells may possibly be graft donor cells. The rearrangement links TRBV14 to TRBJ1-1, with D unclear. CDR3 in DNA: TGTGCCAGCAGCCTTCGAAGAGGTTTTGGCACTGAAGCTTTCTTT. Translating it yields CASSLRRGFGTEAFF.